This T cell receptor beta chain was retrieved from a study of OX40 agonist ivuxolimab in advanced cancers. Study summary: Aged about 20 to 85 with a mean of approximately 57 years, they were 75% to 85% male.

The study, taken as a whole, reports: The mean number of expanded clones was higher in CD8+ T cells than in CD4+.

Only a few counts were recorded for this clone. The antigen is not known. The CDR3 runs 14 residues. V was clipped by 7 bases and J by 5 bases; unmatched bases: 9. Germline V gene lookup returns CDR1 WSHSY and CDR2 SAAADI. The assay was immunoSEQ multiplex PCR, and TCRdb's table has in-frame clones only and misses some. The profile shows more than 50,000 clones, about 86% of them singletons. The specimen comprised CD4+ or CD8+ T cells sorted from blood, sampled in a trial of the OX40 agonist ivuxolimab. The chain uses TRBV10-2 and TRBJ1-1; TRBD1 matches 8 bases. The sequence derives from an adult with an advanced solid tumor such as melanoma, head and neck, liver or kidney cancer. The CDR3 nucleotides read TGCGCCAGCAACGGACAGGGAGGAAGGACTGAAGCTTTCTTT. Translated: CASNGQGGRTEAFF.